This T cell receptor (beta chain) was sequenced for a study of blood T cell repertoires in COVID-19 (TCRdb year 2020). For the study in its entirety: Samples covering the acute and convalescent phases of COVID-19 were provided by collaborators in the United States, Italy and Spain. Where available, HLA class I and class II types were taken from metadata supplied by the sample provider and were not determined by assay-based typing. The samples were drawn from two sources: the first 160 participants of the ongoing ImmuneRACE study, and fewer than 1,500 subjects contributed by 6 global collaborators. The repertoires were released in a freely available public database meant as a resource for research on the immune response to SARS-CoV-2. The material from the prospective study consisted of cDNA or gDNA derived from T cells, B-cell-depleted T cells, or PBMCs. Deeply sampled blood TCRbeta repertoires from subjects exposed to, actively infected with, or recovered from COVID-19 were included in the dataset. Nearly every sample came with metadata listing a de-identified subject ID, COVID-19 status, age in years and sex. Overall results and qualifications from the work: The quantity of clinical and demographic metadata differed by source and by participant and was supplied without curation.

The germline V gene (reference sequence) gives CDR1 as MNHNY and CDR2 as SVGAGI. Spanning cysteine to phenylalanine, the CDR3 consists of 11 amino acids. The CDR3 DNA has 33 bases and is translated from base 1. Relative to germline, V is 7 bases shorter and J is 5 bases shorter, with 9 bases between their ends. The collaborating institutions used their own protocols to collect whole blood in K2EDTA tubes. For TCRbeta analysis, collaborators shipped samples in one of three forms: frozen whole blood, isolated PBMCs, or DNA extracted from either of those sample types. Notes on this clone: Its antigen remains undetermined. No base quality values were provided; no much bigger clone lies one nucleotide off.

The immunoSEQ Assay, a bias-controlled multiplex PCR, was used to amplify TCRbeta CDR3 regions from genomic DNA. Per the source publication's procedure: Within the assay, amplification of reference gene primers was used to estimate how many nucleated cells each sample contained. To quantify the absolute abundance of each unique TCRbeta CDR3 rearrangement, sequence reads were collapsed and filtered. For each sample, productive Simpson clonality was calculated by taking the square root of Simpson's diversity index across productive rearrangements. Imported from immuneACCESS, the table was reduced by TCRdb to in-frame sequences with V and J called. These copies leave out some clones; in studies compared against another copy, an unresolved V gene accounts for under half, and the cause of the remainder is not known. D and trimming were read from the DNA, whereas the V and J calls and clone size are those reported in that table. The sample includes 150,000 or so clones, with more than 75% observed a single time. The top ten clonotypes cover roughly 9% of the sample.

The sequenced material came from peripheral blood. The rearrangement combines TRBV6-6 with TRBJ2-7, and the D gene may be TRBD2, 6 bases matching. The sequence was collected from a woman aged 70-85 years with acute or convalescent COVID-19. CDR3 sequence: CASKGGDEQYF. The DNA sequence is TGTGCCAGCAAGGGCGGGGACGAGCAGTACTTC.